This TCR beta chain was sequenced in a study of PD-L1 blockade in urothelial cancer. The wider study: Patients' atezolizumab regimen, 1,200 mg intravenously every 3 weeks, began in the mid-2010s. Blood analysis was done at 3 weeks (second dose) and 6 weeks after treatment began.

Spiked synthetic TCR analogs estimated absolute template abundance per PCR. Produced via immunoSEQ multiplex PCR; TCRdb's table is partial and in-frame only. The sample contains 40,000 to 60,000 clones, roughly 80% of which appear only once. Time point defined: peripheral blood 6 weeks after treatment start. Enrolled patients showed locally advanced or metastatic urothelial carcinoma. Trimming removed 2 bases at V and 11 bases at J, with 10 bases between. The CDR3 has 12 amino acids. Germline V CDR1 and CDR2: MNHNS, SASEGT. The sample in question was PBMCs, obtained around atezolizumab (anti-PD-L1) treatment. This chain links TRBV6-1 with TRBJ1-5; D not certain. This clonotype was obtained from a man between 65 and 79 years old with urothelial cancer. As DNA, the CDR3 is TGTGCCAGCAGTGAATTACTCACGACCCAGCATTTT. Protein: CASSELLTTQHF.